Included here is one TCR beta chain sequence, with context. Its antigen is undetermined. This record belongs to a study of cytomegalovirus exposure and HLA in healthy donors. In the study overall: A previous analysis identified approximately 110 million unique TCR beta sequences derived from 180 million or so T cells.

The PCR ran on 60 Vbeta and 13 Jbeta primers. The table came from immunoSEQ multiplex PCR; TCRdb's copy has only in-frame clones and leaves some out. The table records some 200,000 clones, roughly a tenth of them present only once. Healthy people donating bone marrow made up the donors. Study results and limitations: Most CMV-associated TCR beta chains appeared HLA-restricted in a later analysis. Among donors in an Asian-associated ancestry cluster, a later analysis reportedly found fewer N-insertions than the roughly 650-donor mean.

CDR3 length equals 11 residues. V lost 8 bases, J lost 4 bases, and 8 bases lay in between. Germline assignment: CDR1 MNHNY and CDR2 SVGAGI (reference sequence). This clonotype was obtained from a woman in her 30s in good health and CMV-seropositive. The chain links TRBV6-6 to TRBJ1-1; D uncertain. The sequenced sample consisted of PBMCs. CDR3: CASPGGTEAFF. CDR3 DNA sequence: TGTGCCAGCCCCGGTGGCACTGAAGCTTTCTTT.